This T cell receptor (beta chain) was captured in a study of OX40 agonist ivuxolimab in advanced cancers. Study-level information: Partial responses were observed in three patients, of whom one had hepatocellular carcinoma and two had cutaneous melanoma.

Study-wide points: Average numbers of expanded clones were greater in CD8+ T cells than in CD4+. Those patients achieving a partial response at 0.1-3.0 mg/kg showed among the lowest clonal expansion.

With respect to this clone: The antigen is not known.

This CDR3 contains 14 residues. V was cut by 3 bases and J by 0 bases, with 8 bases left in between. CDR1 and CDR2 (germline): MNHNY, SVGAGI (reference sequence). The investigators sampled blood at baseline, at cycle 4 day 1, and at cycle 7 day 1. Here immunoSEQ multiplex PCR was the method, and the copy in TCRdb shows in-frame clones only, minus some. The top ten hold around 13% of the sample, which has under 50,000 clones, 70% to 80% seen once. Sequenced material: CD4+ or CD8+ T cells sorted from blood, taken in a trial of the OX40 agonist ivuxolimab. The source is an adult with an advanced solid tumor such as melanoma, head and neck, liver or kidney cancer. The J gene is TRBJ1-1, the V gene TRBV6-6; unclear D gene. CDR3 DNA sequence: TGTGCCAGCAGTTATTCGGAGTTGAACACTGAAGCTTTCTTT. Translation gives CASSYSELNTEAFF.